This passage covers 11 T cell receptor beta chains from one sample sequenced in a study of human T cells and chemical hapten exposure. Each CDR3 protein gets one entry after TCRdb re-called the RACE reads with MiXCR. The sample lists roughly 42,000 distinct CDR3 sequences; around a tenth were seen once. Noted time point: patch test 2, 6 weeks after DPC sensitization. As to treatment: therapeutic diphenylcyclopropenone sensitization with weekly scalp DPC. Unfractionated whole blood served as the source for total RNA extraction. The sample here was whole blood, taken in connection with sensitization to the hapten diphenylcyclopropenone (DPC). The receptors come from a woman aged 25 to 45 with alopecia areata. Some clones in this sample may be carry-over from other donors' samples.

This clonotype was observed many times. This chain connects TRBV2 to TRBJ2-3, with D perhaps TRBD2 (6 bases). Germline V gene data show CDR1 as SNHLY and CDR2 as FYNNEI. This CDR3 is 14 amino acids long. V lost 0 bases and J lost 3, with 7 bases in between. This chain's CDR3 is CASSEAAGTDTQYF. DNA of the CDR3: TGTGCCAGCAGTGAAGCCGCGGGGACAGATACGCAGTATTTT.

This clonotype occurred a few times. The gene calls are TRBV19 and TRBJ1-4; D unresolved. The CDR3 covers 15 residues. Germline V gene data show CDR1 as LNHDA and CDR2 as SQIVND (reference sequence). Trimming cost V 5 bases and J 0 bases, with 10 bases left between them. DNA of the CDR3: TGTGCCAGTAGTCCCGAGAGTTCAACTAATGAAAAACTGTTTTTT. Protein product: CASSPESSTNEKLFF. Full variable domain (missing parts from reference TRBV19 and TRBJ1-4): DGGITQSPKYLFRKEGQNVTLSCEQNLNHDAMYWYRQDPGQGLRLIYYSQIVNDFQKGDIAEGYSVSREKKESFPLTVTSAQKNPTAFYLCASSPESSTNEKLFFGSGTQLSVL.

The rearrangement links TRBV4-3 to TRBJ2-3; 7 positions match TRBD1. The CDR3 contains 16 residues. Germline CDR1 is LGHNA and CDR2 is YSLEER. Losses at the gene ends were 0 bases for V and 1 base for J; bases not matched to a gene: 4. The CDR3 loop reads CASSQEKTGGTDTQYF. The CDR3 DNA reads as TGCGCCAGCAGCCAAGAGAAAACAGGGGGCACAGATACGCAGTATTTT.

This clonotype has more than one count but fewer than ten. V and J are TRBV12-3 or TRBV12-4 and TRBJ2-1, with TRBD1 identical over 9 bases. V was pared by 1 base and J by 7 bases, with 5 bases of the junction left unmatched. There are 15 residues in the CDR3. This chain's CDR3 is CASSLGDRANNEQFF. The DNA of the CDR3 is TGTGCCAGCAGTTTAGGGGACAGGGCAAATAATGAGCAGTTCTTC.

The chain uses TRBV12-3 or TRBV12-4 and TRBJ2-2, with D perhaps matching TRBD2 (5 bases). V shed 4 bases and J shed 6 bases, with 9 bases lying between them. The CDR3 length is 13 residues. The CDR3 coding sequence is TGTGCCAGCAGTTCCTCGGGGTCCGGGGAGCTGTTTTTT. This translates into CASSSSGSGELFF.

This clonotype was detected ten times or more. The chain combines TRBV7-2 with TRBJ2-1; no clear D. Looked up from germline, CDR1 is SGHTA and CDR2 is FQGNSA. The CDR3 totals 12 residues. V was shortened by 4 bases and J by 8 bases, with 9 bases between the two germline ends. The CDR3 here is CASSSPLHEQFF. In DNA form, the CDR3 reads TGTGCCAGCAGCTCCCCACTACATGAGCAGTTCTTC.

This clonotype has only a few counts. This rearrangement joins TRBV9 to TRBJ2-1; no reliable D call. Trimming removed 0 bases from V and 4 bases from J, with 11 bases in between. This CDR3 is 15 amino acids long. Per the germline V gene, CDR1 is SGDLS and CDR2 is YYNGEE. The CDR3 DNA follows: TGTGCCAGCAGCGTAGGGGCCTTGGTATACAATGAGCAGTTCTTC. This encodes CASSVGALVYNEQFF.

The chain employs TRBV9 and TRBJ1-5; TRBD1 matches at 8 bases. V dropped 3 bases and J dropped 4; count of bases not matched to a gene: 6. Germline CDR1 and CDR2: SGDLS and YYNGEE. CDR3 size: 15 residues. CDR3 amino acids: CASSAGDRPNQPQHF. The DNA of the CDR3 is TGTGCCAGCAGCGCTGGGGACAGGCCAAATCAGCCCCAGCATTTT.

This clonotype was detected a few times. The DNA for the CDR3 is TGTGCCAGCAGCTTAAACAGAGACTATGGCTACACCTTC. Translating gives CASSLNRDYGYTF. The chain is built from TRBV7-3 and TRBJ1-2; D unresolved. Per the germline V gene, CDR1 is SGHTA and CDR2 is FQGTGA. This CDR3 comprises 13 residues. V was trimmed by 1 base and J by 3 bases, leaving 6 bases between them.

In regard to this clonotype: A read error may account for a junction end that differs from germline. CDR3 nucleotide sequence: TGTGCCGGCAGTCGAGATAACGAGCAGTACTTC. Amino acid sequence: CAGSRDNEQYF. The chain couples TRBV6-5 to TRBJ2-7; D remains ambiguous. CDR1 and CDR2 (germline): MNHEY, SVGAGI. The CDR3 covers 11 residues.

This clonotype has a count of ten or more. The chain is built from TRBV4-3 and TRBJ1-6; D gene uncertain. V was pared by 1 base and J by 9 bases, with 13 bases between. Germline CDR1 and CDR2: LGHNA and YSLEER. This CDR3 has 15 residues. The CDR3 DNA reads TGCGCCAGCAGCCAAGTCTTGGGGTCGGGTTCACCCCTCCACTTT. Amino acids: CASSQVLGSGSPLHF.